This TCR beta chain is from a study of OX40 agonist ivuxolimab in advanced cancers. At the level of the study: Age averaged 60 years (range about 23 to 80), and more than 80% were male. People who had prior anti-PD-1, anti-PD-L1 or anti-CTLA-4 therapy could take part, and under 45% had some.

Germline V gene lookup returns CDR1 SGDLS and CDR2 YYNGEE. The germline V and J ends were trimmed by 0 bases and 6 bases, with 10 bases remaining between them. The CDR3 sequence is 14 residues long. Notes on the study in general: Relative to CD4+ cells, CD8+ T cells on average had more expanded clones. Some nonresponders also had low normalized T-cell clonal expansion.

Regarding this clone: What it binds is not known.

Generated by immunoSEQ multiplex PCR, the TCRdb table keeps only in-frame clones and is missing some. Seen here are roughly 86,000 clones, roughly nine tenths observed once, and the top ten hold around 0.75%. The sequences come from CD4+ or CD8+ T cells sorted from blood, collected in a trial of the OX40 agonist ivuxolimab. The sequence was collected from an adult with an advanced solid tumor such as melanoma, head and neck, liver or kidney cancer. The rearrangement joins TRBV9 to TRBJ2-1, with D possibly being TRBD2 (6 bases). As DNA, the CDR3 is TGTGCCAGCAGCGTAGTTGGACTAACCAATGAGCAGTTCTTC. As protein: CASSVVGLTNEQFF.